This T cell receptor beta chain originates from a study of T cell clusters in autoimmune cytopenias. One tube held mixed TRB-A and TRB-B primer pools for touch-down PCR. TCRdb reanalyzed the multiplex PCR reads, giving one entry per CDR3 protein sequence and no DNA. The listing contains about 2,100 distinct CDR3 sequences. Measured by frequency, this clonotype is medium-sized. Its target is unknown. In germline, CDR1 is MNHNS, CDR2 SASEGT. This CDR3 has 14 residues. Each sample's input was 250 ng genomic DNA, 30,000 to 45,000 genome equivalents. Whole-study findings and limits: TRB repertoire shifts in secondary cytopenia and chronic lymphocytic leukemia mostly reflected lymphoma, not autoimmunity. The T cell clusters were defined only in silico, without experimental functional validation.

This TCR derives from a human donor with an autoimmune cytopenia or autoimmune hepatitis (not recorded which). The rearrangement joins TRBV6-1 to TRBJ2-7; TCRdb selects TRBD1, and the lack of DNA leaves this call unchecked. The specimen sequenced was peripheral blood. CDR3 sequence: CASRPGQDSYEQYF.